These 30 T cell receptor beta chains share one sample of origin, sequenced in a study of blood T cell repertoires in COVID-19. Libraries were prepared by immunoSEQ multiplex PCR; TCRdb keeps only in-frame clonotypes and omits some of them. The sample gives some 110,000 clones, approximately 88% of which show up once; 0.83% is in the top ten. The sequenced sample was peripheral blood. These receptors were obtained from a woman aged 70-85 years with acute or convalescent COVID-19.

The rearrangement uses TRBV4-2 and TRBJ1-2; TRBD1 aligns across 8 bases. J gave up 4 bases and V 1 base, and 11 bases lay outside the gene matches. The CDR3 loop spans 17 amino acids. Germline values: CDR1 LGHNA, CDR2 YNFKEQ. The CDR3 spells CASSQGQKDRVAYGYTF. In DNA, the CDR3 is TGTGCCAGCAGCCAAGGCCAAAAGGACAGGGTAGCCTATGGCTACACCTTC.

The sample holds one count of this clone. The CDR3 DNA reads TGTGCCAGCAGTGAACTGGGCGGGGGCACAGATACGCAGTATTTT. Its translation is CASSELGGGTDTQYF. The V gene is TRBV6-1, the J gene TRBJ2-3; tentatively, D is TRBD2 (6 bases). The ends were cut back, 2 bases at V and 1 base at J, with 10 bases in the middle. The CDR3 loop spans 15 amino acids. Germline V gene data show CDR1 as MNHNS and CDR2 as SASEGT.

V usage is TRBV19 and J usage is TRBJ1-2, with a tentative D call TRBD1 (5 bases). V was cut by 3 bases and J by 1 base, with 12 bases left in between. The CDR3 is 15 amino acids. CDR1 LNHDA and CDR2 SQIVND come from the germline V gene (reference sequence). The CDR3 loop reads CASSIRAGNNYGYTF. The CDR3 DNA reads as TGTGCCAGTAGTATCCGGGCAGGGAATAACTATGGCTACACCTTC.

CDR3 sequence reads: CASSLASGTDTQYF. The DNA for the CDR3 is TGTGCCAGCAGCTTGGCTAGCGGTACGGATACGCAGTATTTT. This chain links TRBV5-4 with TRBJ2-3; 7 nucleotides align to TRBD2. CDR1 is SGHNT and CDR2 is YYREEE in the germline V gene (reference sequence). The J segment lost 6 bases and the V segment lost 0 bases, leaving 4 bases of the junction unmatched. The CDR3 extends over 14 amino acids.

This clone was recorded a few times. This rearrangement joins TRBV7-2 to TRBJ2-7; 7 bases map to TRBD2. This CDR3 is 14 amino acids long. Germline CDR1 SGHTA, CDR2 FQGNSA. Trimming cost V 3 bases and J 3 bases; bases outside gene matches: 5. The CDR3 sequence: CASSFQLASYEQYF. CDR3 nucleotide sequence: TGTGCCAGCAGCTTTCAACTAGCGAGCTACGAGCAGTACTTC.

The gene calls are TRBV4-1 and TRBJ1-4; D not resolved. Germline CDR1 MGHRA, CDR2 YSYEKL. The CDR3 runs 15 residues. The V gene lost 5 bases and the J gene lost 2 bases, with 12 bases spanning the gap. CDR3 protein: CASSSDGSTNEKLFF. For the CDR3, the DNA is TGCGCCAGCAGCTCAGACGGGAGTACTAATGAAAAACTGTTTTTT.

J is TRBJ2-7 and V is TRBV9; 8 bases map to TRBD1. The V and J ends lost 5 bases and 3 bases, in that order; junction bases with no gene match: 4. The CDR3 length is 13 residues. CDR1 and CDR2 (germline): SGDLS, YYNGEE. CDR3 sequence: CASSRGTGYEQYF. CDR3 sequence (DNA): TGTGCCAGCAGTCGCGGGACAGGCTACGAGCAGTACTTC.

The count of this clone is one. The rearrangement links TRBV4-2 to TRBJ1-3; 7 nucleotides match TRBD1. J lost 4 bases, V lost 8 bases, and 14 bases had no gene match. Germline CDR1 LGHNA, CDR2 YNFKEQ. This CDR3 contains 16 residues. As DNA, the CDR3 is TGTGCCAGCCGTCCCTCGGTGACAGGGTCCGGAAACACCATATATTTT. Translation gives CASRPSVTGSGNTIYF.

The CDR3 protein is CASRGTGADTQYF. As DNA, the CDR3 is TGTGCCAGCAGGGGGACAGGGGCAGATACGCAGTATTTT. The chain uses TRBV6-5 and TRBJ2-3, with 10 bases aligning to TRBD1. CDR3 length equals 13 residues. Per germline, CDR1 MNHEY and CDR2 SVGAGI. The J segment lost 4 bases and the V segment lost 6 bases, leaving 1 base of the junction unmatched.

This chain connects TRBV2 to TRBJ1-6; D is possibly TRBD1 (6 bases). Trimming removed 10 bases at V and 8 bases at J, with 18 bases between. CDR1 and CDR2 (germline): SNHLY, FYNNEI. CDR3 length equals 14 residues. The CDR3 loop is CATRSGDRYSPLHF. Here the CDR3 DNA reads TGTGCCACCCGGTCCGGAGACAGGTATTCACCCCTCCACTTT.

The chain employs TRBV4-2 and TRBJ2-2, with D maybe TRBD2 (5 bases). V was clipped by 0 bases and J by 0 bases, with 11 bases between them. Germline V lookup: CDR1 LGHNA, CDR2 YNFKEQ. The CDR3 has 17 amino acids. CDR3 DNA sequence: TGTGCCAGCAGCCAAGATTCGAAAGCGGCGAACACCGGGGAGCTGTTTTTT. Protein: CASSQDSKAANTGELFF.

The chain recombines TRBV5-1 with TRBJ1-1, with 9 positions matching TRBD1. This CDR3 comprises 12 residues. V dropped 2 bases and J dropped 9; count of bases not matched to a gene: 2. CDR1 and CDR2 from the germline V gene are SGHRS and YFSETQ. For the CDR3, the DNA is TGCGCCAGCAGCTTCACAGGGGGCCAAGCTTTCTTT. It specifies CASSFTGGQAFF. The full variable domain, with the rest looked up from reference TRBV5-1 and TRBJ1-1, is KAGVTQTPRYLIKTRGQQVTLSCSPISGHRSVSWYQQTPGQGLQFLFEYFSETQRNKGNFPGRFSGRQFSNSRSEMNVSTLELGDSALYLCASSFTGGQAFFGQGTRLTVV.

The V and J genes are TRBV2 and TRBJ1-2, with 8 positions matching TRBD1. Germline-derived CDR1 and CDR2 are SNHLY and FYNNEI. The CDR3 contains 14 residues. V was clipped by 3 bases and J by 3 bases; unmatched bases: 3. The CDR3 nucleotides read TGTGCCAGCAGTGAGCAGGGGGCGTACTATGGCTACACCTTC. As protein: CASSEQGAYYGYTF. Filled out from reference TRBV2 and TRBJ1-2, the complete variable domain reads EPEVTQTPSHQVTQMGQEVILRCVPISNHLYFYWYRQILGQKVEFLVSFYNNEISEKSEIFDDQFSVERPDGSNFTLKIRSTKLEDSAMYFCASSEQGAYYGYTFGSGTRLTVV.

This clone was picked up a small number of times. The rearrangement links TRBV12-3 or TRBV12-4 to TRBJ2-5; D remains unclear. The CDR3 extends over 13 amino acids. Trimming stripped 3 bases from V and 2 bases from J, with 7 bases between. The DNA for the CDR3 is TGTGCCAGCAGTTTGGAGCGTCAAGAGACCCAGTACTTC. Translation: CASSLERQETQYF.

The rearrangement links TRBV28 to TRBJ2-5, with 8 positions matching TRBD1. The germline gives CDR1 MDHEN, CDR2 SYDVKM. The CDR3 covers 14 residues. The V and J ends lost 8 bases and 5 bases, in that order; junction bases with no gene match: 10. Here the CDR3 DNA reads TGTGCCAGCTCCGTGCAGGGGGCATGGGAGACCCAGTACTTC. It encodes CASSVQGAWETQYF.

This clone occurred a few times. The chain has TRBV21-1 and TRBJ2-1; whether TRBD2, the table's D call, matches the DNA was not checked. TRBV21-1 constitutes a pseudogene. The CDR3 loop spans 15 amino acids. CDR3: CASSTGFSSYNEQFF. The DNA of the CDR3 is TGTGCCAGCAGCACGGGGTTTAGCTCCTACAATGAGCAGTTCTTC.

This clone appeared a single time. The V call is TRBV7-2, the J call TRBJ2-5; 14 bases are shared with TRBD2. This CDR3 has 17 residues. V gave up 1 base and J gave up 5 bases; unmatched junction bases: 6. Per the germline V gene, CDR1 is SGHTA and CDR2 is FQGNSA. The CDR3 region has the DNA TGTGCCAGCAGCTTAGAGGGGACTAGCGGGAGTAGGGAGACCCAGTACTTC. It is translated as CASSLEGTSGSRETQYF.

The chain combines TRBV5-1 with TRBJ1-6; D is possibly TRBD1 (5 bases). This CDR3 is 15 amino acids long. CDR1 is SGHRS, CDR2 YFSETQ, per germline. The V and J ends lost 0 bases and 10 bases respectively, with 14 bases between them. The CDR3 DNA reads as TGCGCCAGCAGCTTGGGATCAGGGATCGAGTCACCCCTCCACTTT. It specifies CASSLGSGIESPLHF. Supplemented by reference TRBV5-1 and TRBJ1-6, the full variable domain reads KAGVTQTPRYLIKTRGQQVTLSCSPISGHRSVSWYQQTPGQGLQFLFEYFSETQRNKGNFPGRFSGRQFSNSRSEMNVSTLELGDSALYLCASSLGSGIESPLHFGNGTRLTVT.

This clone was observed a single time. The V and J genes are TRBV10-3 and TRBJ2-5, with TRBD2 matching 13 bases. With V trimmed by 7 bases and J by 4 bases, 6 bases remained unmatched. Looked up from germline, CDR1 is ENHRY and CDR2 is SYGVKD. This CDR3 has 15 residues. The CDR3 DNA follows: TGTGCCATCACCCCAGGGACTAGCGGGGCAGAGACCCAGTACTTC. It encodes CAITPGTSGAETQYF.

This chain connects TRBV19 to TRBJ1-5; 8 bases agree with TRBD1. The germline V gene has CDR1 LNHDA and CDR2 SQIVND (reference sequence). The CDR3 contains 16 residues. Unmatched junction bases numbered 5, after V lost 4 bases and J lost 0 bases. The CDR3 DNA sequence: TGTGCCAGTAGTAAACAGGGGGTCCTTAGCAATCAGCCCCAGCATTTT. It translates to CASSKQGVLSNQPQHF.

CDR3 in DNA: TGTGCCAGCAAACTGGGGGGCTACGAGCAGTACTTC. Translating gives CASKLGGYEQYF. This sequence joins TRBV28 and TRBJ2-7, with D possibly matching TRBD2 (6 bases). Germline V lookup: CDR1 MDHEN, CDR2 SYDVKM. The CDR3 runs to 12 residues. The V and J ends lost 7 bases and 3 bases respectively, with 10 bases between them.

This clone has only a few counts. The V gene is TRBV19, the J gene TRBJ1-4; 8 bases map to TRBD1. V trimming: 6 bases; J trimming: 0 bases; junction bases outside the gene matches: 3. Looked up from germline, CDR1 is LNHDA and CDR2 is SQIVND (reference sequence). The length of the CDR3 is 15 residues. The CDR3 protein is CASRLQGATNEKLFF. The CDR3 DNA follows: TGTGCCAGTAGACTACAGGGGGCAACTAATGAAAAACTGTTTTTT.

The chain uses TRBV7-2 and TRBJ1-1; D call uncertain. Germline CDR1 reads SGHTA; CDR2 reads FQGNSA. V was cut by 4 bases and J by 1 base, with 13 bases left in between. This CDR3 has 15 amino acids. CDR3 sequence: CASSYSSTPNTEAFF. DNA for the CDR3: TGTGCCAGCAGCTATTCTTCTACTCCGAACACTGAAGCTTTCTTT.

This clone has a single count. V is TRBV19 and J is TRBJ1-1; 8 nucleotides align to TRBD1. The CDR3 runs to 14 residues. Germline values: CDR1 LNHDA, CDR2 SQIVND (reference sequence). Trimming cost V 5 bases and J 8 bases; bases outside gene matches: 10. In DNA form, the CDR3 reads TGTGCCAGTAGTGTGAGTCCCACAGGGGGGGAAGCTTTCTTT. It translates to CASSVSPTGGEAFF.

The chain carries TRBV28 and TRBJ2-1, with D maybe TRBD2 (6 bases). The CDR3 covers 14 residues. Looked up from germline, CDR1 is MDHEN and CDR2 is SYDVKM. V gave up 1 base and J gave up 10 bases, with 14 bases separating them. As DNA, the CDR3 is TGTGCCAGCAGTTTATCGGGCAGCGGGCCCGAGCAGTTCTTC. Translating gives CASSLSGSGPEQFF.

The chain uses TRBV28 and TRBJ1-1; D is uncertain. The CDR3 runs 14 residues. The germline V gene has CDR1 MDHEN and CDR2 SYDVKM. Trimming removed 7 bases at V and 0 bases at J, with 12 bases between. CDR3 amino acids: CASTPAGLNTEAFF. The CDR3, as DNA: TGTGCCAGCACCCCGGCCGGGTTGAACACTGAAGCTTTCTTT.

This clone was detected once. Written as DNA, the CDR3 is TGCGCCAGCAGCTTGGAGGGGTTTAACTATGGCTACACCTTC. Its translation is CASSLEGFNYGYTF. The rearrangement joins TRBV5-1 to TRBJ1-2; D is possibly TRBD1 (5 bases). CDR3 length: 14 residues. Deletions cut 0 bases from V and 1 base from J, with 7 bases between. Germline V gene data show CDR1 as SGHRS and CDR2 as YFSETQ.

The V call is TRBV23-1, the J call TRBJ1-6; D not resolved. TRBV23-1 is identified as an open reading frame with a role that is uncertain. V lost 0 bases to trimming and J lost 8 bases, with 17 bases between them. The CDR3 runs to 17 residues. The CDR3: CASSQSTAPWRDSPLHF. CDR3 nucleotide sequence: TGCGCCAGCAGTCAATCGACGGCACCCTGGCGGGATTCACCCCTCCACTTT.

This clone was seen a few times. This chain joins TRBV19 and TRBJ2-2; TRBD2 matches at 10 bases. The CDR3 runs to 16 residues. Per the germline V gene, CDR1 is LNHDA and CDR2 is SQIVND (reference sequence). J gave up 1 base and V 5 bases, and 4 bases lay outside the gene matches. DNA for the CDR3: TGTGCCAGTAGTCACCGGACTAGCGGGAACACCGGGGAGCTGTTTTTT. It is translated as CASSHRTSGNTGELFF.

The V and J genes are TRBV11-2 and TRBJ1-5; maybe TRBD1 (5 bases). Germline values: CDR1 SGHAT, CDR2 FQNNGV. The CDR3 has 15 residues. V lost 1 base, J lost 5 bases, and 12 bases lay in between. In DNA, the CDR3 is TGTGCCAGCAGCTTAGCAGGGTTGAGTCATCAGCCCCAGCATTTT. Translating it yields CASSLAGLSHQPQHF. Supplemented by reference TRBV11-2 and TRBJ1-5, the full variable domain reads EAGVAQSPRYKIIEKRQSVAFWCNPISGHATLYWYQQILGQGPKLLIQFQNNGVVDDSQLPKDRFSAERLKGVDSTLKIQPAKLEDSAVYLCASSLAGLSHQPQHFGDGTRLSIL.